One and the same sample provided the 7 T cell receptor beta chains below, sequenced in a study of T cell responses to AZD1222 COVID-19 vaccine. The table came from immunoSEQ multiplex PCR; TCRdb's copy has only in-frame clones and leaves some out. The sample lists roughly 97,000 clones; roughly 90% were seen once. The source material was peripheral blood, sampled on day 0 of AZD1222 vaccination. The origin of the receptors is an adult in good health.

V gene TRBV29-1 combines with J gene TRBJ2-5; D is unclear. Germline values: CDR1 SQVTM, CDR2 ANQGSEA. There are 10 residues in the CDR3. V was pared by 4 bases and J by 5 bases, with 5 bases between. The CDR3 DNA reads as TGCAGCGTTGGGTACGAGACCCAGTACTTC. Protein: CSVGYETQYF.

J is TRBJ1-5 and V is TRBV5-8; no reliable D call. The CDR3 consists of 13 residues. Germline V lookup: CDR1 SGHTS, CDR2 YDEGEE. V lost 0 bases and J 6 bases, leaving 7 bases between the germline ends. CDR3 region: CASSLARTQPQHF. CDR3 sequence (DNA): TGTGCCAGCAGCTTGGCGAGGACTCAGCCCCAGCATTTT. The variable domain in full, with the rest retrieved from reference TRBV5-8 and TRBJ1-5, is EAGVTQSPTHLIKTRGQQATLRCSPISGHTSVYWYQQALGLGLQFLLWYDEGEERNRGNFPPRFSGRQFPNYSSELNVNALELEDSALYLCASSLARTQPQHFGDGTRLSIL.

V usage is TRBV28 and J usage is TRBJ2-7; possibly TRBD1 or TRBD2 for D (5 bases each). Trimming removed 6 bases from V and 3 bases from J, with 18 bases in between. The CDR3 has 15 amino acids. In germline, CDR1 is MDHEN, CDR2 SYDVKM. CDR3 in amino acids: CASRGAGRVDYEQYF. The CDR3 coding sequence is TGTGCCAGCAGAGGGGCGGGCAGGGTGGACTACGAGCAGTACTTC. Using reference TRBV28 and TRBJ2-7 for the parts outside the CDR3, the full variable domain is DVKVTQSSRYLVKRTGEKVFLECVQDMDHENMFWYRQDPGLGLRLIYFSYDVKMKEKGDIPEGYSVSREKKERFSLILESASTNQTSMYLCASRGAGRVDYEQYFGPGTRLTVT.

J is TRBJ1-3 and V is TRBV9; no clear D. CDR1 and CDR2 from the germline V gene are SGDLS and YYNGEE. The V gene lost 4 bases and the J gene lost 2 bases, with 13 bases spanning the gap. This CDR3 contains 15 residues. The CDR3 reads CASSPTLVTGNTIYF. CDR3 nucleotides: TGTGCCAGCAGCCCTACCCTGGTTACTGGAAACACCATATATTTT.

V gene TRBV3-1 (or the pseudogene TRBV3-2) combines with J gene TRBJ1-1; D is uncertain. There are 12 residues in the CDR3. The V gene's germline CDR1 is LGHDT and CDR2 YNNKEL (reference sequence). Trimming shortened V by 2 bases and J by 0 bases, and 1 base separated the two germline ends. CDR3 in amino acids: CASSQLNTEAFF. The CDR3, as DNA: TGTGCCAGCAGCCAACTGAACACTGAAGCTTTCTTT.

The DNA of the CDR3 is TGCGCCAGCAGCCCCCCGGGACTCCGGGGACTAATGAACACTGAAGCTTTCTTT. Its translation is CASSPPGLRGLMNTEAFF. V usage is TRBV4-1 and J usage is TRBJ1-1; tentatively, D is TRBD1 (5 bases). Trimming cost V 4 bases and J 0 bases, with 21 bases left between them. The CDR3 is made up of 18 amino acids. The germline V gene encodes CDR1 MGHRA and CDR2 YSYEKL.

About this clone: Other DNA sequences in the sample encode the same CDR3. This chain connects TRBV7-2 to TRBJ2-5; TRBD1 aligns across 8 bases. Germline V gives CDR1 SGHTA, CDR2 FQGNSA. The CDR3 spans 14 residues. V dropped 5 bases and J dropped 1; count of bases not matched to a gene: 3. The CDR3 nucleotides read TGTGCCAGCAGCCTAACAGGGGGCCAAGAGACCCAGTACTTC. Residues: CASSLTGGQETQYF.